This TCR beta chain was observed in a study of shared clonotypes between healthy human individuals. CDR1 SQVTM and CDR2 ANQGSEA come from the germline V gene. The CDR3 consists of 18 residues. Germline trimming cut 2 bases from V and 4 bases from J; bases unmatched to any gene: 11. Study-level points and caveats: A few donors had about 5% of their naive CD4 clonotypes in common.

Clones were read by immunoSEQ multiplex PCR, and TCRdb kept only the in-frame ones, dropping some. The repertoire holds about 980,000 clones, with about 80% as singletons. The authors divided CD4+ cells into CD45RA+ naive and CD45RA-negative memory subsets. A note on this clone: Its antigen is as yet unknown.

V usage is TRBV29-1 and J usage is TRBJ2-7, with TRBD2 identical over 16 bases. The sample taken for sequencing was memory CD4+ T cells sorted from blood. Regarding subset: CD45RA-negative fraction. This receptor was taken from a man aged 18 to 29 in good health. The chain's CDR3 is CSVETRSGTSGRAYEQYF. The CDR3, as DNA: TGCAGCGTTGAAACCCGATCCGGGACTAGCGGGAGGGCATACGAGCAGTACTTC.